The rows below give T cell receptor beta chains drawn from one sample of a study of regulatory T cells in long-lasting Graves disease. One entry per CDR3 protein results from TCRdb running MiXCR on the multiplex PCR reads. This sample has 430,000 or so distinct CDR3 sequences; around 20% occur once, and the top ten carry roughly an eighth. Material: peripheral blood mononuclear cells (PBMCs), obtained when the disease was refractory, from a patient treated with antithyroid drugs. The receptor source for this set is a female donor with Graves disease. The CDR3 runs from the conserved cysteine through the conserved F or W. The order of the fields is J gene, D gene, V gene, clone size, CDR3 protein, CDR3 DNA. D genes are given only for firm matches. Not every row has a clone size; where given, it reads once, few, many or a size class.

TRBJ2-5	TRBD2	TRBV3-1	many	CASSQDLGLAGRETQYF	TGTGCCAGCAGCCAGGATCTGGGACTAGCGGGTCGAGAGACCCAGTACTTC
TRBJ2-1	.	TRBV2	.	CASSRERPTEGGEQFF	TGTGCCAGCAGCAGAGAGCGACCCACCGAGGGGGGTGAGCAGTTCTTC
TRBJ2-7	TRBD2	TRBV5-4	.	CASSQTSGRSIEQYF	TGTGCCAGCAGCCAGACTAGCGGGAGATCAATCGAGCAGTACTTC
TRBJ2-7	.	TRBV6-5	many	CASSYAPLRVPFEQYF	TGTGCCAGCAGTTACGCCCCCCTCAGGGTACCTTTCGAGCAGTACTTC
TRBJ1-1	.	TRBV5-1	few	CASSLRSGQGNTEAFF	TGCGCCAGCAGCTTGAGGTCAGGGCAGGGCAACACTGAAGCTTTCTTT
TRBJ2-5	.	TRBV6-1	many	CASRSGAVNQETQYF	TGTGCCAGCAGGTCAGGCGCGGTCAACCAAGAGACCCAGTACTTC
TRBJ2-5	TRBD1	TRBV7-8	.	CASSLLQGAGGETQYF	TGTGCCAGCAGCTTACTACAGGGGGCAGGCGGGGAGACCCAGTACTTC
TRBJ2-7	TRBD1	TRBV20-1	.	CSARAGQGEAYEQYF	TGCAGTGCTAGGGCGGGACAGGGGGAGGCCTACGAGCAGTACTTC
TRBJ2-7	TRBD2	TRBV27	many	CASSFFSGRLREQYF	TGTGCCAGCAGTTTCTTTAGCGGGAGACTCCGCGAGCAGTACTTC
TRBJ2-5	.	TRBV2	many	CASTMDIQETQYF	TGTGCCAGCACCATGGACATTCAAGAGACCCAGTACTTC
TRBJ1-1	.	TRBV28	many	CASSLYGLNTEAFF	TGTGCCAGCAGTTTATATGGGTTGAACACTGAAGCTTTCTTT
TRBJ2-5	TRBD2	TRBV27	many	CASSLSPGLAARKETQYF	TGTGCCAGCAGTTTATCGCCTGGGCTAGCGGCTAGAAAAGAGACCCAGTACTTC
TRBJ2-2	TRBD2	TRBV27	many	CASSPGLTNTGELFF	TGTGCCAGCAGCCCGGGACTAACGAACACCGGGGAGCTGTTTTTT
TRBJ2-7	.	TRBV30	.	CAWSDSGETYEQYF	TGTGCCTGGAGTGACTCCGGGGAAACCTACGAGCAGTACTTC
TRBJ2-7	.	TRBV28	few	CASKGTRGISYEQYF	TGTGCCAGCAAAGGGACGAGGGGAATCTCCTACGAGCAGTACTTC
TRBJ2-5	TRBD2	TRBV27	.	CASSSPGLAGGVSFLGTQYF	TGTGCCAGCAGTTCACCGGGACTAGCGGGAGGTGTAAGCTTCCTTGGGACCCAGTACTTC